This T cell receptor (beta chain) stems from a study of T cells in localized non-small cell lung cancer. Study-level points and caveats: Uninvolved adjacent lung had more T cell clonality than any other tissue, topping tumor.

For this clone: Its matching antigen is unknown.

The assay was immunoSEQ multiplex PCR, and TCRdb's table has in-frame clones only and misses some. The table shows 40,000 to 55,000 clones, with around 86% occurring only once. The CDR3 loop spans 15 amino acids. V was trimmed by 10 bases and J by 4 bases, leaving 21 bases between them. Germline lookup yields CDR1 LNHDA and CDR2 SQIVND (reference sequence). The chain joins TRBV19 to TRBJ2-3; D possibly matches TRBD1 or TRBD2 (5 bases each). The sample was peripheral blood mononuclear cells, taken before any cancer treatment. The receptor's source is a man aged 35-69 years with stage III lung adenocarcinoma. CDR3 sequence: CATSAARGVADTQYF. In DNA, the CDR3 is TGTGCCACCTCCGCGGCGAGGGGTGTCGCAGATACGCAGTATTTT.